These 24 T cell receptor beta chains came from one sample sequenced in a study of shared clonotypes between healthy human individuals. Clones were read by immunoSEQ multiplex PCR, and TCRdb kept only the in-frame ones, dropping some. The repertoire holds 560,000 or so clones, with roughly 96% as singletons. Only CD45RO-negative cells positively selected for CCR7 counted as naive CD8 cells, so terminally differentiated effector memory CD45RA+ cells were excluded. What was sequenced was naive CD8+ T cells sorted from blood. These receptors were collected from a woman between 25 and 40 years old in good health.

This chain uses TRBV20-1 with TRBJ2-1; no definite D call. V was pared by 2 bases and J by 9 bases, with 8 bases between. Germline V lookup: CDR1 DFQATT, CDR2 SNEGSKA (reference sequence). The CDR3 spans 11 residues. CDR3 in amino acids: CSARLVSEQFF. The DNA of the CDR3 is TGCAGTGCTAGACTGGTGAGTGAGCAGTTCTTC.

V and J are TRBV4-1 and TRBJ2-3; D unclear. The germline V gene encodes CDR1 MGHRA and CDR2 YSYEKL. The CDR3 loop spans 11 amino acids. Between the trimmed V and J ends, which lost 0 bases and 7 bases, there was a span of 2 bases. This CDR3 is CASSQDHTQYF. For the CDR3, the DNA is TGCGCCAGCAGCCAAGATCATACGCAGTATTTT.

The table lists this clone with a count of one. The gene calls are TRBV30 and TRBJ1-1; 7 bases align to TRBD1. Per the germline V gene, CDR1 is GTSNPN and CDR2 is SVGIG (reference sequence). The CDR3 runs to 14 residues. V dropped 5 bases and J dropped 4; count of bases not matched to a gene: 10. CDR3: CAWDKQGSLTEAFF. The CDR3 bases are TGTGCCTGGGACAAACAGGGGAGTCTCACTGAAGCTTTCTTT. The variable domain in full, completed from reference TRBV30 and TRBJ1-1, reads SQTIHQWPATLVQPVGSPLSLECTVEGTSNPNLYWYRQAAGRGLQLLFYSVGIGQISSEVPQNLSASRPQDRQFILSSKKLLLSDSGFYLCAWDKQGSLTEAFFGQGTRLTVV.

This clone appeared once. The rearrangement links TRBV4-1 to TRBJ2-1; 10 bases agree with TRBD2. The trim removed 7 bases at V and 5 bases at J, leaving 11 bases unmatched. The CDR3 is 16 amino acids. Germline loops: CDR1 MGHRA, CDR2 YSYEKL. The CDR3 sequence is CASIATPGLAHNEQFF. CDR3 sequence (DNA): TGCGCCAGCATCGCTACACCGGGACTAGCGCACAATGAGCAGTTCTTC.

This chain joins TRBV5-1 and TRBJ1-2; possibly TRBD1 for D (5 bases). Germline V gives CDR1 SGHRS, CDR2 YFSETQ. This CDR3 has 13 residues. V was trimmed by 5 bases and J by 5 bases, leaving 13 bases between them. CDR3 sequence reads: CASSFGGSYGYTF. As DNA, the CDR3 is TGCGCCAGCAGTTTTGGGGGGTCTTATGGCTACACCTTC.

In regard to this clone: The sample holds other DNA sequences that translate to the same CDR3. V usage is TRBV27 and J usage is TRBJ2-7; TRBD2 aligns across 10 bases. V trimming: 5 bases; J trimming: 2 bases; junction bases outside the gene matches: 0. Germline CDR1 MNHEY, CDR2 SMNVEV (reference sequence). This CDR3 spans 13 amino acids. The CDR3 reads CASSSGRAYEQYF. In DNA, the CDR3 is TGTGCCAGCAGTAGCGGGAGGGCCTACGAGCAGTACTTC.

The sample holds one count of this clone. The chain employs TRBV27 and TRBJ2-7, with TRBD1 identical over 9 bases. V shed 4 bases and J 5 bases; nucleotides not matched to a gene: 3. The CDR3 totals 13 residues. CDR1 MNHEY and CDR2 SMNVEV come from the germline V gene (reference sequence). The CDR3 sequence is CASSSTGGHEQYF. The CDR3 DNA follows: TGTGCCAGCAGTTCCACAGGGGGCCACGAGCAGTACTTC.

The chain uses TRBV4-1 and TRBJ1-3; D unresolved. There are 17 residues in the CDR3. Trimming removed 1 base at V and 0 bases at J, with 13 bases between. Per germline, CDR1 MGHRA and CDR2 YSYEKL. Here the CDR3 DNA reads TGCGCCAGCAGCCAAGGGCCTTACAGCCGCTCTGGAAACACCATATATTTT. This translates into CASSQGPYSRSGNTIYF.

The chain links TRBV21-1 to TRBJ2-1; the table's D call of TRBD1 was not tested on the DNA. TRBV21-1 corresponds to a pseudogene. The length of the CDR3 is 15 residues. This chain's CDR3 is CASSKGTGLYNEQFF. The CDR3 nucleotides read TGTGCCAGCAGCAAAGGGACAGGGCTATACAATGAGCAGTTCTTC.

The DNA of the CDR3 is TGTGCCAGCAGCGTACGTCTAGCGGGAAGCTCCTACAATGAGCAGTTCTTC. This encodes CASSVRLAGSSYNEQFF. The chain combines TRBV9 with TRBJ2-1, with 9 bases matching TRBD2. The V and J ends lost 1 base and 0 bases, in that order; junction bases with no gene match: 5. This CDR3 has 17 residues. The germline gives CDR1 SGDLS, CDR2 YYNGEE.

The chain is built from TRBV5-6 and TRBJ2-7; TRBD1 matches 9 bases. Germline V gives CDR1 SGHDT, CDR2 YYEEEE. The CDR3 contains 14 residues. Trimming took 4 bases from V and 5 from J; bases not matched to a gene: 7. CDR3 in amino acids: CASSTGTGWNEQYF. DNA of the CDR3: TGTGCCAGCAGCACCGGGACAGGGTGGAACGAGCAGTACTTC.

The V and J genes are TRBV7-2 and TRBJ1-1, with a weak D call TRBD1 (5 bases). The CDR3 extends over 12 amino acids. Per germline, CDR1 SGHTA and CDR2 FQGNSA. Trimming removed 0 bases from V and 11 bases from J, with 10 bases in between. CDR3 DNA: TGTGCCAGCAGCTTAGCGGTCAAGGGGGCTTTCTTT. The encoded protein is CASSLAVKGAFF.

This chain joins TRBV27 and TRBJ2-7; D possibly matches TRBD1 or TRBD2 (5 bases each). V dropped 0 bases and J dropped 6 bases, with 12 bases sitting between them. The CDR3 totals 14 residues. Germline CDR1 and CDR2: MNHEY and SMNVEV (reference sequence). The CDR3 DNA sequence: TGTGCCAGCAGTTTATCGGGACCCAACGGCGAGCAGTACTTC. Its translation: CASSLSGPNGEQYF.

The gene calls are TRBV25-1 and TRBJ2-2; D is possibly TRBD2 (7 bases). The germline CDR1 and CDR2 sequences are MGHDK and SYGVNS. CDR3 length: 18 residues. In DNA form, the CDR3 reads TGTACAGCAGTGATAGGTACGGCGGGGGCATGGAACACCGGGGAGCTGTTTTTT. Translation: CTAVIGTAGAWNTGELFF.

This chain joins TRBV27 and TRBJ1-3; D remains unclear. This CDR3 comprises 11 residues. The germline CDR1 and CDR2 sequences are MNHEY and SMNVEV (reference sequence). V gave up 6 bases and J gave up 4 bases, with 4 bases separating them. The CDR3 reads CASSIGNTIYF. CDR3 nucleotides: TGTGCCAGCAGCATAGGAAACACCATATATTTT.

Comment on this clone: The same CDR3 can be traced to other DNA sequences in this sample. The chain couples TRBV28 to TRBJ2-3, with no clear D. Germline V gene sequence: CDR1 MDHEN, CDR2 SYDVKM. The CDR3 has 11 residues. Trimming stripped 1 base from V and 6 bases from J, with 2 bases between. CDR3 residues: CASSLLDTQYF. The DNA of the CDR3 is TGTGCCAGCAGTTTATTGGATACGCAGTATTTT.

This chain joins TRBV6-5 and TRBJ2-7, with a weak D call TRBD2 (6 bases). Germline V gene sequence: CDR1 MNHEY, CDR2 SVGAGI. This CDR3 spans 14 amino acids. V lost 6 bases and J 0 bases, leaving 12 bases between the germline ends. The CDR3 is CASSPGRYSYEQYF. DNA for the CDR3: TGTGCCAGCAGCCCGGGGAGGTACTCCTACGAGCAGTACTTC.

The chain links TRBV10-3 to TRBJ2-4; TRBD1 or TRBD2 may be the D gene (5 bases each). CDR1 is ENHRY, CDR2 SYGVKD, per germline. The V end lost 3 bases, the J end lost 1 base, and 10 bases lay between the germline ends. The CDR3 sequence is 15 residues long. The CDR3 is CAISDGADAKNIQYF. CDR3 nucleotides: TGTGCCATCAGTGACGGGGCGGATGCCAAAAACATTCAGTACTTC.

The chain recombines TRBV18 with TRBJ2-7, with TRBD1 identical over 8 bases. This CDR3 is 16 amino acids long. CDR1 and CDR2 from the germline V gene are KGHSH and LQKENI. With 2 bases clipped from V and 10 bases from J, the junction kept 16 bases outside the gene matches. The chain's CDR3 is CASSPWRRTGRSEQYF. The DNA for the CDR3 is TGTGCCAGCTCACCATGGCGCAGGACAGGGAGGTCTGAACAGTACTTC.

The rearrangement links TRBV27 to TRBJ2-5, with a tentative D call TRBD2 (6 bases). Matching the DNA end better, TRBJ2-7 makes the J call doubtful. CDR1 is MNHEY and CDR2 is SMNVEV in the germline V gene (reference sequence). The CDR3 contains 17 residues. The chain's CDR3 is CASSLTLGGALSYEQYF. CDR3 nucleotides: TGTGCCAGCAGTTTAACGTTAGGAGGGGCGTTATCCTACGAGCAGTACTTC.

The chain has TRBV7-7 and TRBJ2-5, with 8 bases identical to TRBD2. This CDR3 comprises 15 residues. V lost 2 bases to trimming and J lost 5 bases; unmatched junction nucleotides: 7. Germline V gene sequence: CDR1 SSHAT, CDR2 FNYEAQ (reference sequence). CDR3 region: CASSLLSGSRETQYF. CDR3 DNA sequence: TGTGCCAGCAGCTTATTGAGCGGGAGTCGGGAGACCCAGTACTTC.

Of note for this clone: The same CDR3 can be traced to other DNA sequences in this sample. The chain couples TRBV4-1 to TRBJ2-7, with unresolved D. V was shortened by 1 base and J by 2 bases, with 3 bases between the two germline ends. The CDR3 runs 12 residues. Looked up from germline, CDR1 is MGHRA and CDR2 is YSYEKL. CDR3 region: CASSQGPYEQYF. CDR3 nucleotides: TGCGCCAGCAGCCAAGGCCCCTACGAGCAGTACTTC.

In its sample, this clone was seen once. The CDR3 is CASSPWGGRMETQYF. The CDR3 DNA follows: TGTGCCAGCAGTCCCTGGGGGGGGAGGATGGAGACCCAGTACTTC. This chain joins TRBV6-5 and TRBJ2-5; 7 bases are shared with TRBD2. Looked up from germline, CDR1 is MNHEY and CDR2 is SVGAGI. V lost 5 bases and J lost 5; bases outside the gene matches: 11. This CDR3 spans 15 amino acids.

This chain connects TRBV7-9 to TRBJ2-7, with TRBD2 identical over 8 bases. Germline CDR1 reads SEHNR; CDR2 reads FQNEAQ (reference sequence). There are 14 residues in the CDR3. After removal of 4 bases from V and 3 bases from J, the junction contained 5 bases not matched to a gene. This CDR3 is CASSSGGLSYEQYF. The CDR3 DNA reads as TGTGCCAGCAGCTCGGGGGGGCTAAGCTACGAGCAGTACTTC.